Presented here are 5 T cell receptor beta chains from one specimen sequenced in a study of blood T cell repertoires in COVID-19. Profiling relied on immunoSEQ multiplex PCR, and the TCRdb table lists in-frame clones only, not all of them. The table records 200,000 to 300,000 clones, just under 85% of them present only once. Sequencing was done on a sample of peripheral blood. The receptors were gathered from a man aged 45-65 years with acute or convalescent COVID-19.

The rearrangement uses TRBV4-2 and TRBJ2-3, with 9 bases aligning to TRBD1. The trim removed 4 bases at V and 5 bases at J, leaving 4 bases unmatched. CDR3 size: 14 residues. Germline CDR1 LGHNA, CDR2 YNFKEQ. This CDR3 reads CASSPTTGGDTQYF. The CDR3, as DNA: TGTGCCAGCAGCCCTACGACAGGGGGAGATACGCAGTATTTT.

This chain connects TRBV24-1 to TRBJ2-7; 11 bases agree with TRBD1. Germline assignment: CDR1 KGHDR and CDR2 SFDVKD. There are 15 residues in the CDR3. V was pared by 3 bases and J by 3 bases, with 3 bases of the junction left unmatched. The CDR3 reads CATSDHGTGGYEQYF. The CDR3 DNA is TGTGCCACCAGTGATCACGGGACAGGGGGCTACGAGCAGTACTTC.

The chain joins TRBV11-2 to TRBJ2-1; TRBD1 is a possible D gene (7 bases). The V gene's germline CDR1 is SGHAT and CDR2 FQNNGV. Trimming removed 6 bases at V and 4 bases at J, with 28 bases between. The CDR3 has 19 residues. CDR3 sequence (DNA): TGTGCCAGCAGAATCGGACAGGAGGGTGCCACCGATTTGTACAATGAGCAGTTCTTC. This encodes CASRIGQEGATDLYNEQFF.

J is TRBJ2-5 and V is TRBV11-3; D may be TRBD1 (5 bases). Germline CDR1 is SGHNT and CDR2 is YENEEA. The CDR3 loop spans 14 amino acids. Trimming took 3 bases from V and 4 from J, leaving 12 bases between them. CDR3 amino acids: CASSFFQGTETQYF. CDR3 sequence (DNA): TGTGCCAGCAGCTTTTTCCAGGGTACAGAGACCCAGTACTTC.

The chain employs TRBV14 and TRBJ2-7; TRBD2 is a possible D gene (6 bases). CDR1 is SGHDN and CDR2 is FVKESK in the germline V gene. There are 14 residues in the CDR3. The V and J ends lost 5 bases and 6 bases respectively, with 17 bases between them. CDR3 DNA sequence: TGTGCCAGCAGCGTAGGACTAAGATCGGGCGAGCAGTACTTC. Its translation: CASSVGLRSGEQYF.